This T cell receptor (beta chain) was identified in a study of blood T cell repertoires in COVID-19. Across the study: The study drew acute and convalescent COVID-19 samples from the United States, Italy and Spain.

Generated by immunoSEQ multiplex PCR, the TCRdb table keeps only in-frame clones and is missing some. The table records approximately 200,000 clones, 85% of them present only once. The V and J ends lost 5 bases and 9 bases respectively, with 11 bases between them. The CDR3 sequence is 11 residues long. Germline assignment: CDR1 MNHEY and CDR2 SMNVEV (reference sequence). This chain uses TRBV27 with TRBJ2-7; D ambiguous. The TCR originated in a man aged 40-49 years who had recovered from COVID-19. The sequenced material came from PBMCs or T cells enriched from blood (not recorded which). The CDR3 DNA follows: TGTGCCAGCAGTGCCTACAGTAGGCAGTACTTC. Protein: CASSAYSRQYF.